The 8 T cell receptor beta chains presented below share a single source sample, sequenced in a study of cytomegalovirus exposure and HLA in healthy donors. Clones were sequenced by immunoSEQ multiplex PCR, and TCRdb holds only the in-frame ones, with some missing. The sample carries 130,000 to 150,000 clones, around 90% recorded once. Sequenced material: PBMCs. These receptors were obtained from a woman younger than 45 in good health and CMV-seropositive.

This clone was observed a single time. This chain uses TRBV27 with TRBJ2-7; D might be TRBD1 (5 bases). Germline lookup yields CDR1 MNHEY and CDR2 SMNVEV (reference sequence). CDR3 length equals 13 residues. V was cut by 2 bases and J by 4 bases, with 9 bases left in between. CDR3 nucleotides: TGTGCCAGCAGTTTAACCAAGGGGTACGAGCAGTACTTC. Its translation is CASSLTKGYEQYF.

The CDR3 region has the DNA TGTGCCAGCAGCTTAAGTTCGGGAGCCTACACTGAAGCTTTCTTT. Amino acids: CASSLSSGAYTEAFF. The J gene is TRBJ1-1, the V gene TRBV7-3; no definite D call. This CDR3 is built from 15 residues. Germline-derived CDR1 and CDR2 are SGHTA and FQGTGA. The V gene lost 1 base and the J gene lost 3 bases, with 12 bases spanning the gap.

This chain joins TRBV28 and TRBJ1-4; D gene ambiguous. Germline loops: CDR1 MDHEN, CDR2 SYDVKM. V lost 5 bases, J lost 5 bases, and 12 bases lay in between. The CDR3 has 14 residues. CDR3 in DNA: TGTGCCAGCAGTCCCCCAGGTTGGAATGAAAAACTGTTTTTT. Translation gives CASSPPGWNEKLFF.

This clone has just one count. The chain joins TRBV6-5 to TRBJ1-4, with 9 bases lining up with TRBD1. CDR1 and CDR2 (germline): MNHEY, SVGAGI. The CDR3 is 13 residues long. J gave up 8 bases and V 10 bases, and 8 bases lay outside the gene matches. Written as DNA, the CDR3 is TGTGCCACTTCGACAGGGGGTGGAGAAAAACTGTTTTTT. This codes for CATSTGGGEKLFF.

This chain joins TRBV11-2 and TRBJ2-3; 14 nucleotides line up with TRBD2. Germline V gene data show CDR1 as SGHAT and CDR2 as FQNNGV. The CDR3 consists of 18 residues. Trimming cost V 4 bases and J 0 bases; bases outside gene matches: 6. CDR3 sequence: CASSYRTSGGPSTDTQYF. CDR3 coding DNA: TGTGCCAGCAGCTACCGGACTAGCGGGGGGCCTAGCACAGATACGCAGTATTTT.

This chain connects TRBV6-6 to TRBJ2-3, with 8 bases that match TRBD1. This CDR3 is built from 14 residues. In germline, CDR1 is MNHNY, CDR2 SVGAGI (reference sequence). J was trimmed by 1 base and V by 5 bases; bases with no gene match: 2. This CDR3 is CASSQTGGTDTQYF. The CDR3 nucleotides read TGTGCCAGCAGTCAGACAGGGGGCACAGATACGCAGTATTTT.

CDR3 sequence (DNA): TGTGCCAGCAGCGTAGGACAGTCCACTGAAGCTTTCTTT. It specifies CASSVGQSTEAFF. This sequence joins TRBV9 and TRBJ1-1, with D perhaps matching TRBD1 (5 bases). From germline, CDR1 is SGDLS and CDR2 YYNGEE. V was trimmed by 0 bases and J by 4 bases, leaving 7 bases between them. The CDR3 has 13 residues. The full variable domain, its missing parts supplied by reference TRBV9 and TRBJ1-1, is DSGVTQTPKHLITATGQRVTLRCSPRSGDLSVYWYQQSLDQGLQFLIQYYNGEERAKGNILERFSAQQFPDLHSELNLSSLELGDSALYFCASSVGQSTEAFFGQGTRLTVV.

This clone was counted a single time. The gene calls are TRBV29-1 and TRBJ1-1; 7 bases line up with TRBD1. From germline, CDR1 is SQVTM and CDR2 ANQGSEA. Trimming removed 7 bases from V and 6 bases from J; junction bases left unmatched: 5. The CDR3 runs 11 residues. The CDR3 DNA sequence: TGCAGCGGTTACAGGGGCGCTGAAGCTTTCTTT. It is translated as CSGYRGAEAFF.